The next 2 T cell receptor beta chains were all read from a single sample in a study of cytomegalovirus exposure and HLA in healthy donors (dated by TCRdb to 2016 to 2017). Library generation was performed with the immunoSEQ multiplex PCR assay. A mixture of 60 forward primers for TCR Vbeta segments and 13 reverse primers for TCR Jbeta segments was used in the multiplex PCR. TCRdb mirrors the immuneACCESS table, restricted to in-frame sequences. Some clones are absent from its copies; in checked studies, under half trace to an unresolved V gene, and the reason for the others is unknown. This sample holds fewer than 250,000 clones; roughly 86% were observed only once. Around 3.6% of the sample rests with the top ten. Input material: PBMCs. The origin of the receptors is a man aged 40-49 years in good health and CMV-seropositive.

In the case of this clone: Likely a read error: the CDR3 ends without its conserved phenylalanine or tryptophan. The DNA is left out, because the CDR3 cannot be placed on it with certainty; the CDR3 is given as TCRdb lists it. V is TRBV7-8 and J is TRBJ2-7; the table's D gene call, TRBD2, was not cross checked with the DNA. The CDR3 contains 12 residues when both ends are counted. Germline CDR1 and CDR2: SGHVS and FQNEAQ. CDR3 residues: CASSFHRGAPIL.

This clone was observed a handful of times. V is TRBV25-1 and J is TRBJ1-1; TRBD1 aligns across 7 bases. The V and J ends lost 5 bases and 5 bases, in that order; junction bases with no gene match: 8. The germline gives CDR1 MGHDK, CDR2 SYGVNS. This CDR3 has 14 residues. CDR3 sequence: CASSLDREGTEAFF. Here the CDR3 DNA reads TGTGCCAGCAGTCTAGACAGGGAAGGTACTGAAGCTTTCTTT.